The source of this TCR beta chain is a study of blood T cell repertoires in COVID-19. Background on the study: The cDNA or gDNA used as material had been derived from T cells, B-cell-depleted T cells, or PBMCs.

This CDR3 is 15 amino acids long. V lost 1 base and J lost 6; bases outside the gene matches: 3. Germline assignment: CDR1 SGHKS and CDR2 YYEKEE (reference sequence). Sequenced by immunoSEQ multiplex PCR; TCRdb stores in-frame clones only, minus some. The sample holds more than 55,000 clones, around 73% seen once. This chain uses TRBV5-5 with TRBJ2-3, with TRBD2 matching over 12 bases. Sequencing input: peripheral blood. This receptor was identified in a man aged 80 or over with active or convalescent COVID-19. CDR3 amino acids: CASSLLAGGLDTQYF. CDR3 nucleotides: TGTGCCAGCAGCTTGCTAGCGGGGGGGTTGGATACGCAGTATTTT. Full variable domain (rest looked up from reference TRBV5-5 and TRBJ2-3): DAGVTQSPTHLIKTRGQQVTLRCSPISGHKSVSWYQQVLGQGPQFIFQYYEKEERGRGNFPDRFSARQFPNYSSELNVNALLLGDSALYLCASSLLAGGLDTQYFGPGTRLTVL.